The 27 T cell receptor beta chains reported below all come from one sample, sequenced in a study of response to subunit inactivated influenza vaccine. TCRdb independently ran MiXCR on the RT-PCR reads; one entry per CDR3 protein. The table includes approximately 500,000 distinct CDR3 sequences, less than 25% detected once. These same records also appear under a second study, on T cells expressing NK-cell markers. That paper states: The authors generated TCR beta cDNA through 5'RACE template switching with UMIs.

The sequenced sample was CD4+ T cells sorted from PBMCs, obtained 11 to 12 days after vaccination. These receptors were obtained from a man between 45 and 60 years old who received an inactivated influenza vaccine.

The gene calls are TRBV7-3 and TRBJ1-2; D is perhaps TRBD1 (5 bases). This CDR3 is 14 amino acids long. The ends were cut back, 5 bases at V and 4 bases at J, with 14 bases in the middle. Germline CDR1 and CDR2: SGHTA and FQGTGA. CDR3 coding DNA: TGTGCCAGCAGCATAGACAGCTCCCTCTATGGCTACACCTTC. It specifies CASSIDSSLYGYTF.

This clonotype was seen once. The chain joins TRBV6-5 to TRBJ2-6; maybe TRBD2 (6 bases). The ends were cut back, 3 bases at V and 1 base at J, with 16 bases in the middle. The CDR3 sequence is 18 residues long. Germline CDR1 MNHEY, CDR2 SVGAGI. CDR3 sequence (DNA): TGTGCCAGCAGTTATTCTCCCGTACGGGGGTCTGGGGCCAACGTCCTGACTTTC. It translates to CASSYSPVRGSGANVLTF.

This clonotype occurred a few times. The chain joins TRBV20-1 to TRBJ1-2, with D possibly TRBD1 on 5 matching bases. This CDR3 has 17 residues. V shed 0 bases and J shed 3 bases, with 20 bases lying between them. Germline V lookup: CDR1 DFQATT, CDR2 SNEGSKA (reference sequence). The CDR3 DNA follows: TGCAGTGCTAGAGATAGGAAACAGGACTCACCCCACTATGGCTACACCTTC. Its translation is CSARDRKQDSPHYGYTF.

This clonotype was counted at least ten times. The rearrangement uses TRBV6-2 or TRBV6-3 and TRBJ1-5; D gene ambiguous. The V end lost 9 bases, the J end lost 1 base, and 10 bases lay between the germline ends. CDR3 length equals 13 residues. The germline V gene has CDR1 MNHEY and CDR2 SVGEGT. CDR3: CASLQSSNQPQHF. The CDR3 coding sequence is TGTGCCAGTCTACAGAGCAGCAATCAGCCCCAGCATTTT.

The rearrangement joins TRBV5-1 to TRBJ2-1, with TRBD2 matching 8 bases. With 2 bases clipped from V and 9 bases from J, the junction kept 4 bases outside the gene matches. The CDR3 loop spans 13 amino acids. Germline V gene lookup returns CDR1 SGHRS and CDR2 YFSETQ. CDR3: CASSFREGGEQFF. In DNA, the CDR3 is TGCGCCAGCAGCTTTCGGGAGGGCGGTGAGCAGTTCTTC.

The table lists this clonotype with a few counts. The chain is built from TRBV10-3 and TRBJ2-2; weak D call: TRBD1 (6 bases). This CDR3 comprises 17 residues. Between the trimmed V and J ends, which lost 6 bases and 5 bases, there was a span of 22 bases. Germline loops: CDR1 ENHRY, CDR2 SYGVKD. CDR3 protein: CAIRGATGMGKTGELFF. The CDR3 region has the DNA TGTGCCATCAGGGGGGCAACAGGGATGGGTAAAACCGGGGAGCTGTTTTTT.

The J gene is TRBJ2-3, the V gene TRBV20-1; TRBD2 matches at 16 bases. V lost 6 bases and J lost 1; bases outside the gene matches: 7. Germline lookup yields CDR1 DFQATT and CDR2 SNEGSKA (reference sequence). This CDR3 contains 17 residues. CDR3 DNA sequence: TGCAGTGCATCGGGACTAGCGGGAGGGCTGGGCACAGATACGCAGTATTTT. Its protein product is CSASGLAGGLGTDTQYF.

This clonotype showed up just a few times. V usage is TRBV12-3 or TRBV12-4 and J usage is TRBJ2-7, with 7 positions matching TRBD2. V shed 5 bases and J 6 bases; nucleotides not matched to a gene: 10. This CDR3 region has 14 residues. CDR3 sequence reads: CASSVSSGGLEQYF. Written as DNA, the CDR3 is TGTGCCAGCAGTGTGTCTAGCGGCGGGCTCGAGCAGTACTTC.

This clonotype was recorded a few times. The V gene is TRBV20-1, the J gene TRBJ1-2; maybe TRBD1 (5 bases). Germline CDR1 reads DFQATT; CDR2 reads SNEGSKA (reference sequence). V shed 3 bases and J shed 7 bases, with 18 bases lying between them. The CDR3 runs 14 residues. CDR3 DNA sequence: TGCAGTGCTAGGGGGACGGGCCCAAGTCGTGGCTACACCTTC. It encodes CSARGTGPSRGYTF.

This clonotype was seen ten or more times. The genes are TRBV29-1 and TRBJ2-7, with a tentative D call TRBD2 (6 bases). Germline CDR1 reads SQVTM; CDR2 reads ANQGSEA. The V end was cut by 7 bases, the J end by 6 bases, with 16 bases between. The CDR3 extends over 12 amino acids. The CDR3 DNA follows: TGCAGCGGGGGTGCAGGGCGGGGCGAGCAGTACTTC. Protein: CSGGAGRGEQYF.

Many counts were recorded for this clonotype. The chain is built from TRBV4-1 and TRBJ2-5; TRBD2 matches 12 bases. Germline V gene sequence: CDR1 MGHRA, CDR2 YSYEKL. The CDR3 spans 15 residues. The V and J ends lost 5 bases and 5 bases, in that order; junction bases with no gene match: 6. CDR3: CASSSPGTSGETQYF. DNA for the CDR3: TGCGCCAGCAGCTCCCCCGGGACTAGCGGGGAGACCCAGTACTTC.

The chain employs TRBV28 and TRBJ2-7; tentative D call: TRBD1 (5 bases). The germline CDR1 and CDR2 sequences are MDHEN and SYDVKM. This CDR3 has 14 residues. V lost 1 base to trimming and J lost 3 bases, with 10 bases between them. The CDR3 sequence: CASSLLDNYYEQYF. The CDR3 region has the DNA TGTGCCAGCAGTTTATTGGACAATTACTACGAGCAGTACTTC.

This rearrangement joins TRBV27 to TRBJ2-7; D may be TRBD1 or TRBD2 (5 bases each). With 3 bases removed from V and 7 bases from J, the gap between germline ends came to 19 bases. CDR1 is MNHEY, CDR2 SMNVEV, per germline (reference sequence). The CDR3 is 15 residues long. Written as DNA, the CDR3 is TGTGCCAGCAGTTTTAACGGGGCCGTCCCCAGGGAGCAGTACTTC. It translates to CASSFNGAVPREQYF.

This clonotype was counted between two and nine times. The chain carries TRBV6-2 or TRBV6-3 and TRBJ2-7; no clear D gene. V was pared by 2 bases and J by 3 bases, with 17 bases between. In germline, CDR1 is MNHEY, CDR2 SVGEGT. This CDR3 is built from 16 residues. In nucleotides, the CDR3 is TGTGCCAGCAGTTACGCCGGGCATTTACCGGTCTACGAGCAGTACTTC. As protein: CASSYAGHLPVYEQYF.

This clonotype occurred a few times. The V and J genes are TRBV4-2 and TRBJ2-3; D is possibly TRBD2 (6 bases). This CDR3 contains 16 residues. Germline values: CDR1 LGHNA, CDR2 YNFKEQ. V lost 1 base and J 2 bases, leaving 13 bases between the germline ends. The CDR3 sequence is CASSQVGAGNTDTQYF. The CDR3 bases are TGTGCCAGCAGCCAAGTCGGCGCGGGAAACACAGATACGCAGTATTTT.

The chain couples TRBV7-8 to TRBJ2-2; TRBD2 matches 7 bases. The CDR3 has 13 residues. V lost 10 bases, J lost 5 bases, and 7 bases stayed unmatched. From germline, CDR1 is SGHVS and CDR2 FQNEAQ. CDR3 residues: CATPHGGTGELFF. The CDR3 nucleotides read TGTGCCACCCCCCACGGGGGGACCGGGGAGCTGTTTTTT. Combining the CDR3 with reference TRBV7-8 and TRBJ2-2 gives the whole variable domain GAGVSQSPRYKVAKRGQDVALRCDPISGHVSLFWYQQALGQGPEFLTYFQNEAQLDKSGLPSDRFFAERPEGSVSTLKIQRTQQEDSAVYLCATPHGGTGELFFGEGSRLTVL.

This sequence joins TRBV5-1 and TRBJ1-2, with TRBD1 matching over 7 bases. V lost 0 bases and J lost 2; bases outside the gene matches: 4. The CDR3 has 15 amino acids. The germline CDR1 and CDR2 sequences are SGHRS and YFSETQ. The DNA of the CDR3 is TGCGCCAGCAGCTTGGTGGGGGACAGAAACTATGGCTACACCTTC. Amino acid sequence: CASSLVGDRNYGYTF.

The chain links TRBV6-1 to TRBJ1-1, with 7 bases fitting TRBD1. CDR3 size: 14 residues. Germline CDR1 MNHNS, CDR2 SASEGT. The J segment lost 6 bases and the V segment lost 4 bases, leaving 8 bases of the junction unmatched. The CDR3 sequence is CASSGQGQGAEAFF. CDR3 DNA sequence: TGTGCCAGCAGTGGACAGGGACAAGGCGCTGAAGCTTTCTTT.

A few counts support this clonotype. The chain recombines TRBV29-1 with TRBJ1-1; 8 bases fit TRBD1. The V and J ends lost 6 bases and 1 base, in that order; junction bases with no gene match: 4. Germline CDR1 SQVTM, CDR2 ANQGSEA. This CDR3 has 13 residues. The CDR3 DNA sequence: TGCAGCGTAAAGGGACAGGAGAACACTGAAGCTTTCTTT. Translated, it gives CSVKGQENTEAFF. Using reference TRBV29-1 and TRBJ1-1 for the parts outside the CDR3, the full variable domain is SAVISQKPSRDICQRGTSLTIQCQVDSQVTMMFWYRQQPGQSLTLIATANQGSEATYESGFVIDKFPISRPNLTFSTLTVSNMSPEDSSIYLCSVKGQENTEAFFGQGTRLTVV.

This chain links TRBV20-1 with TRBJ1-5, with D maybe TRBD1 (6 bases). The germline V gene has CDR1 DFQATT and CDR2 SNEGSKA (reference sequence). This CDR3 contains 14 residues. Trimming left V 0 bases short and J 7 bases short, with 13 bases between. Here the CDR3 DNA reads TGCAGTGCTAGAGAGGGGCAGGGGATCCAGCCCCAGCATTTT. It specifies CSAREGQGIQPQHF.

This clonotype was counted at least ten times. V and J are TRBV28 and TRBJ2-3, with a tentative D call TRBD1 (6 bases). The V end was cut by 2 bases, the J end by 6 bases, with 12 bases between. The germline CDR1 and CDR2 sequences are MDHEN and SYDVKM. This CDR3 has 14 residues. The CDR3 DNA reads TGTGCCAGCAGTTTACAGGGGCCGATGGATACGCAGTATTTT. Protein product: CASSLQGPMDTQYF.

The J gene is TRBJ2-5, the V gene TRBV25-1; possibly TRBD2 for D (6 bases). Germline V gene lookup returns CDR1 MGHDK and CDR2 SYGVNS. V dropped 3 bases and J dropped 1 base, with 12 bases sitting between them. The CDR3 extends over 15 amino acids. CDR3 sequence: CASSDVRGIQETQYF. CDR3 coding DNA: TGTGCCAGCAGTGACGTCCGGGGGATCCAAGAGACCCAGTACTTC.

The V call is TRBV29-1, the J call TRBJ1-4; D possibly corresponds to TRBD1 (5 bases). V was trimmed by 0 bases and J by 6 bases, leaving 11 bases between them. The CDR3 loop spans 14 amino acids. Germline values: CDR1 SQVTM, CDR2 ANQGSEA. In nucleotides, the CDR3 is TGCAGCGTTGAAGAAAAGGGGTATGATGAAAAACTGTTTTTT. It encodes CSVEEKGYDEKLFF.

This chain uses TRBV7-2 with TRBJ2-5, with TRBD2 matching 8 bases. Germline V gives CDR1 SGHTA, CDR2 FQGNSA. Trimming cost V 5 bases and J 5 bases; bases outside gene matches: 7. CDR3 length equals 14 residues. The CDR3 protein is CASSTGGVRETQYF. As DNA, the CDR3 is TGTGCCAGCAGCACGGGGGGGGTCAGGGAGACCCAGTACTTC.

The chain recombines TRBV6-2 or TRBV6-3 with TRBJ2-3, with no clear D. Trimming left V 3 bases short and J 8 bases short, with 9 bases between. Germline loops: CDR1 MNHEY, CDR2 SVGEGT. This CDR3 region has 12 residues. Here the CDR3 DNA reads TGTGCCAGCAGTTATTTCCGGGCTACGCAGTATTTT. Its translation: CASSYFRATQYF.

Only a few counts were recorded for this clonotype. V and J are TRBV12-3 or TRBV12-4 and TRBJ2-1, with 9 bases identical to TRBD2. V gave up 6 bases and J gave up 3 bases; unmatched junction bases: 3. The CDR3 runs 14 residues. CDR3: CASRRTSDYNEQFF. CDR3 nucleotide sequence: TGTGCCAGCAGAAGGACTAGCGACTACAATGAGCAGTTCTTC.

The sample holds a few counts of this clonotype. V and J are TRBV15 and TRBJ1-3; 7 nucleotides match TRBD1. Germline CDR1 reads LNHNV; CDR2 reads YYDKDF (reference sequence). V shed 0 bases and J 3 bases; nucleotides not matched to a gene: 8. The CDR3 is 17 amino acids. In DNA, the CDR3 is TGTGCCACCAGCAGAGATCGACCAGGGGGAGTTGGAAACACCATATATTTT. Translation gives CATSRDRPGGVGNTIYF.